The 32 T cell receptor beta chains below all came from one sample that was sequenced in a study of blood T cell repertoires in COVID-19. Here immunoSEQ multiplex PCR was the method, and the copy in TCRdb shows in-frame clones only, minus some. The sample carries 180,000 or so clones, about nine tenths recorded once. Sequencing was done on a sample of peripheral blood. The receptors derive from a woman aged 25 to 39 with acute or convalescent COVID-19.

This clone has just a few counts. J is TRBJ1-6 and V is TRBV4-2; D not certain. Trimming took off 0 bases at V and 9 bases at J, with 6 bases between the two ends. Germline loops: CDR1 LGHNA, CDR2 YNFKEQ. The CDR3 totals 13 residues. CDR3 region: CASSQDFGSPLHF. The CDR3 coding sequence is TGTGCCAGCAGCCAAGATTTCGGTTCACCCCTCCACTTT.

The chain recombines TRBV11-2 with TRBJ2-5, with D unclear. Trimming removed 4 bases at V and 4 bases at J, with 4 bases between. The CDR3 is made up of 11 amino acids. From germline, CDR1 is SGHAT and CDR2 FQNNGV. DNA for the CDR3: TGTGCCAGCAGCTACATAGAGACCCAGTACTTC. Amino acid sequence: CASSYIETQYF.

The chain carries TRBV2 and TRBJ2-7, with no clear D. Germline loops: CDR1 SNHLY, CDR2 FYNNEI. Trimming shortened V by 9 bases and J by 7 bases, and 4 bases separated the two germline ends. The CDR3 loop spans 8 amino acids. Here the CDR3 reads CASQEQYF. CDR3 nucleotide sequence: TGTGCCAGTCAAGAGCAGTACTTC.

This clone showed up just a few times. The V and J genes are TRBV4-1 and TRBJ1-2, with D possibly being TRBD1 (5 bases). Germline V CDR1 and CDR2: MGHRA, YSYEKL. Trimming took off 0 bases at V and 6 bases at J, with 14 bases between the two ends. CDR3 length equals 15 residues. CDR3 bases: TGCGCCAGCAGCCAAGACCTCGGGGGGTACGATGGCTACACCTTC. It encodes CASSQDLGGYDGYTF.

The rearrangement links TRBV2 to TRBJ1-1; D is unclear. From germline, CDR1 is SNHLY and CDR2 FYNNEI. CDR3 size: 12 residues. V shed 6 bases and J shed 8 bases, with 13 bases lying between them. CDR3 nucleotide sequence: TGTGCCAGCAGCGCCTTCCCGCGAGAAGCTTTCTTT. This codes for CASSAFPREAFF.

J is TRBJ1-2 and V is TRBV28, with 11 bases lining up with TRBD1. The V gene end was trimmed by 11 bases and the J gene end by 8 bases; junction bases not matched to a gene: 7. Germline CDR1 MDHEN, CDR2 SYDVKM. This CDR3 has 12 amino acids. The CDR3 DNA reads TGTGCCGGACGGACAGGGGGCGGAGGCTACACCTTC. Residues: CAGRTGGGGYTF.

V gene TRBV28 combines with J gene TRBJ2-7; possibly TRBD2 for D (5 bases). Germline V gene data show CDR1 as MDHEN and CDR2 as SYDVKM. V lost 6 bases and J lost 2, with 5 bases in between. The CDR3 covers 11 residues. The CDR3 sequence: CASSGTYEQYF. CDR3 DNA: TGTGCCAGCAGCGGGACCTACGAGCAGTACTTC.

The V and J genes are TRBV19 and TRBJ1-3, with a possible D match to TRBD1 (5 bases). The V end lost 5 bases, the J end lost 0 bases, and 8 bases lay between the germline ends. Germline values: CDR1 LNHDA, CDR2 SQIVND (reference sequence). CDR3 length equals 14 residues. The CDR3 sequence: CASSDRNSGNTIYF. Here the CDR3 DNA reads TGTGCCAGTAGTGACAGAAACTCTGGAAACACCATATATTTT.

This clone was recorded once. The chain couples TRBV9 to TRBJ2-5, with TRBD2 matching 8 bases. J gave up 5 bases and V 4 bases, and 13 bases lay outside the gene matches. Germline V gene sequence: CDR1 SGDLS, CDR2 YYNGEE. The length of the CDR3 is 16 residues. As DNA, the CDR3 is TGTGCCAGCAGCAGACAGTCTATGGCTAGCGGGGAGACCCAGTACTTC. It codes for CASSRQSMASGETQYF.

V gene TRBV27 combines with J gene TRBJ2-3; weak D call: TRBD2 (6 bases). Germline V gene sequence: CDR1 MNHEY, CDR2 SMNVEV (reference sequence). The CDR3 length is 11 residues. Trimming shortened V by 5 bases and J by 11 bases, and 11 bases separated the two germline ends. CDR3 in DNA: TGTGCCAGCAGTCATAGCGGCCAGCAGTATTTT. As protein: CASSHSGQQYF.

The V call is TRBV24-1, the J call TRBJ2-5, with D perhaps TRBD2 (5 bases). With 4 bases removed from V and 0 bases from J, the gap between germline ends came to 11 bases. Germline V gene data show CDR1 as KGHDR and CDR2 as SFDVKD. The CDR3 is 15 amino acids. CDR3 amino acids: CATSDPGVDQETQYF. The DNA for the CDR3 is TGTGCCACCAGTGACCCCGGGGTAGACCAAGAGACCCAGTACTTC.

The chain is built from TRBV2 and TRBJ1-5, with TRBD1 as a possible D gene (6 bases). Trimming took 6 bases from V and 1 from J, leaving 7 bases between them. This CDR3 region has 13 residues. CDR1 is SNHLY and CDR2 is FYNNEI in the germline V gene. The CDR3 DNA reads TGTGCCAGCAGCCAGGGGAGCAATCAGCCCCAGCATTTT. It is translated as CASSQGSNQPQHF.

This clone occurred once. The chain has TRBV12-5 and TRBJ2-7, with TRBD1 matching over 8 bases. The germline V gene has CDR1 LGHNT and CDR2 FRNRAP. There are 18 residues in the CDR3. The V gene end was trimmed by 0 bases and the J gene end by 7 bases; junction bases not matched to a gene: 17. Written as DNA, the CDR3 is TGTGCTAGTGGTTTGGTAATATTGGTCGAGGACAGGGACACAGAGCAGTACTTC. This translates into CASGLVILVEDRDTEQYF.

This sequence joins TRBV30 and TRBJ2-3, with D tentatively TRBD2 (7 bases). The CDR3 sequence is 15 residues long. Trimming stripped 1 base from V and 4 bases from J, with 15 bases between. Germline CDR1 is GTSNPN and CDR2 is SVGIG (reference sequence). The CDR3 bases are TGTGCCTGGAGTGAGACAGGTGGGGGGGCAGATACGCAGTATTTT. Encoded protein: CAWSETGGGADTQYF.

V usage is TRBV6-1 and J usage is TRBJ1-2, with D uncertain. Trimming shortened V by 2 bases and J by 4 bases, and 5 bases separated the two germline ends. Germline CDR1 reads MNHNS; CDR2 reads SASEGT. This CDR3 has 12 amino acids. The CDR3 DNA follows: TGTGCCAGCAGTGAATTTCTCTATGGCTACACCTTC. Amino acids: CASSEFLYGYTF.

This clone was counted a single time. Here the CDR3 DNA reads TGTGCCAGCAGCTCCGGATATGGACTAGCGGGAGTGGGCGGGGAGCTGTTTTTT. Protein: CASSSGYGLAGVGGELFF. The chain uses TRBV5-8 and TRBJ2-2, with 13 bases matching TRBD2. The V and J ends lost 3 bases and 7 bases, in that order; junction bases with no gene match: 12. This CDR3 spans 18 amino acids. From germline, CDR1 is SGHTS and CDR2 YDEGEE.

The rearrangement links TRBV6-6 to TRBJ1-4; maybe TRBD1 (5 bases). Looked up from germline, CDR1 is MNHNY and CDR2 is SVGAGI (reference sequence). The CDR3 is made up of 15 amino acids. Trimming cost V 4 bases and J 2 bases, with 11 bases left between them. This CDR3 is CASSSARDTNEKLFF. CDR3 DNA sequence: TGTGCCAGCAGTTCGGCCAGGGATACTAATGAAAAACTGTTTTTT.

This chain links TRBV5-4 with TRBJ1-1; TRBD1 aligns across 11 bases. The CDR3 sequence is 16 residues long. The trim removed 4 bases at V and 5 bases at J, leaving 10 bases unmatched. Germline V gene sequence: CDR1 SGHNT, CDR2 YYREEE (reference sequence). The CDR3 here is CASSAGQGARRTEAFF. CDR3 DNA: TGTGCCAGCAGCGCCGGACAGGGGGCGCGGAGGACTGAAGCTTTCTTT.

The V and J genes are TRBV7-9 and TRBJ2-7; D gene unclear. The CDR3 spans 12 residues. V was trimmed by 5 bases and J by 6 bases, leaving 11 bases between them. Germline V gives CDR1 SEHNR, CDR2 FQNEAQ (reference sequence). The CDR3 DNA is TGTGCCAGCAGCCCCCCTGCAGGCGAGCAGTACTTC. As protein: CASSPPAGEQYF.

The CDR3 DNA reads as TGTGCCAGCAGTAGTCAGGGGGCGACCTACGAGCAGTACTTC. Amino acid sequence: CASSSQGATYEQYF. The chain is built from TRBV6-5 and TRBJ2-7, with 8 bases matching TRBD1. After removal of 5 bases from V and 2 bases from J, the junction contained 5 bases not matched to a gene. Germline loops: CDR1 MNHEY, CDR2 SVGAGI. The CDR3 spans 14 residues.

V and J are TRBV30 and TRBJ2-1; D unclear. CDR3 length equals 13 residues. The V gene's germline CDR1 is GTSNPN and CDR2 SVGIG (reference sequence). V lost 0 bases to trimming and J lost 6 bases, with 9 bases between them. CDR3 amino acids: CAWSVGVPNEQFF. The CDR3 nucleotides are TGTGCCTGGAGTGTTGGAGTTCCCAATGAGCAGTTCTTC.

The chain employs TRBV5-5 and TRBJ2-5, with 7 bases lining up with TRBD2. Germline trimming cut 7 bases from V and 4 bases from J; bases unmatched to any gene: 7. This CDR3 spans 13 amino acids. The germline CDR1 and CDR2 sequences are SGHKS and YYEKEE (reference sequence). Here the CDR3 DNA reads TGTGCCAGCGGTTCCTGGACTAGAGAGACCCAGTACTTC. It translates to CASGSWTRETQYF. Looking up the rest from reference TRBV5-5 and TRBJ2-5 gives the full variable domain: DAGVTQSPTHLIKTRGQQVTLRCSPISGHKSVSWYQQVLGQGPQFIFQYYEKEERGRGNFPDRFSARQFPNYSSELNVNALLLGDSALYLCASGSWTRETQYFGPGTRLLVL.

The chain recombines TRBV5-4 with TRBJ2-2; D ambiguous. This CDR3 has 13 residues. The germline CDR1 and CDR2 sequences are SGHNT and YYREEE (reference sequence). V was shortened by 0 bases and J by 3 bases, with 3 bases between the two germline ends. The CDR3 nucleotides are TGTGCCAGCAGCTTGGTAGACACCGGGGAGCTGTTTTTT. It encodes CASSLVDTGELFF. Filled out from reference TRBV5-4 and TRBJ2-2, the complete variable domain reads ETGVTQSPTHLIKTRGQQVTLRCSSQSGHNTVSWYQQALGQGPQFIFQYYREEENGRGNFPPRFSGLQFPNYSSELNVNALELDDSALYLCASSLVDTGELFFGEGSRLTVL.

This rearrangement joins TRBV18 to TRBJ2-2; possible D gene TRBD1, 5 bases. V lost 3 bases to trimming and J lost 1 base, with 9 bases between them. The CDR3 contains 15 residues. The germline CDR1 and CDR2 sequences are KGHSH and LQKENI. CDR3: CASSPRTLNTGELFF. The CDR3 nucleotides read TGTGCCAGCTCACCTCGGACACTGAACACCGGGGAGCTGTTTTTT.

CDR3 protein: CASGPAASHTGELFF. In DNA, the CDR3 is TGCGCCAGCGGTCCCGCAGCGAGCCACACCGGGGAGCTGTTTTTT. V and J are TRBV4-1 and TRBJ2-2, with D uncertain. The CDR3 extends over 15 amino acids. In germline, CDR1 is MGHRA, CDR2 YSYEKL. V gave up 8 bases and J gave up 3 bases, with 16 bases separating them.

The chain has TRBV28 and TRBJ2-3; 10 positions agree with TRBD1. The CDR3 spans 16 residues. CDR1 and CDR2 (germline): MDHEN, SYDVKM. The ends lost 4 bases at V and 2 bases at J; junction bases unmatched: 6. Here the CDR3 DNA reads TGTGCCAGCAGTTCGCCCGGGACAGGGGACACAGATACGCAGTATTTT. Amino acid sequence: CASSSPGTGDTDTQYF.

This rearrangement joins TRBV6-4 to TRBJ1-2, with 8 bases that match TRBD1. With 6 bases clipped from V and 8 bases from J, the junction kept 8 bases outside the gene matches. CDR1 and CDR2 from the germline V gene are MRHNA and SNTAGT. The CDR3 is 13 amino acids. The DNA of the CDR3 is TGTGCCAGCAGCAGGACAGGGTTTGACGGCTACACCTTC. It yields the protein CASSRTGFDGYTF.

The chain employs TRBV4-1 and TRBJ2-5; the D gene is possibly TRBD2 (6 bases). The CDR3 is made up of 17 amino acids. V was trimmed by 4 bases and J by 5 bases, leaving 23 bases between them. Germline loops: CDR1 MGHRA, CDR2 YSYEKL. The CDR3 loop reads CASSRKETGMAGETQYF. CDR3 sequence (DNA): TGCGCCAGCAGCCGTAAAGAGACTGGGATGGCGGGGGAGACCCAGTACTTC.

The chain has TRBV2 and TRBJ2-6; 7 nucleotides match TRBD1. The V segment lost 8 bases and the J segment 0 bases; nucleotides outside the gene matches: 7. This CDR3 spans 16 amino acids. From germline, CDR1 is SNHLY and CDR2 FYNNEI. The CDR3 coding sequence is TGTGCCAGCGGGCGGACAGGCCTCTCTGGGGCCAACGTCCTGACTTTC. This gives the protein CASGRTGLSGANVLTF.

CDR3 sequence: CSVRVRDTEAFF. In DNA form, the CDR3 reads TGCAGCGTTAGGGTCAGGGACACTGAAGCTTTCTTT. The rearrangement joins TRBV29-1 to TRBJ1-1, with D perhaps matching TRBD1 (5 bases). CDR3 length equals 12 residues. The V and J ends lost 5 bases and 3 bases respectively, with 10 bases between them. Germline CDR1 and CDR2: SQVTM and ANQGSEA.

This chain links TRBV11-2 with TRBJ2-1, with 11 bases identical to TRBD2. This CDR3 has 14 residues. CDR1 and CDR2 from the germline V gene are SGHAT and FQNNGV. The J segment lost 14 bases and the V segment lost 4 bases, leaving 10 bases of the junction unmatched. CDR3 sequence: CASSSETSGRSEFF. The CDR3 DNA sequence: TGTGCCAGCAGCTCGGAAACTAGCGGGAGAAGCGAGTTCTTC.

The rearrangement uses TRBV10-2 and TRBJ1-3, with TRBD1 identical over 8 bases. Trimming cost V 7 bases and J 4 bases; bases outside gene matches: 6. The CDR3 contains 14 residues. Germline lookup yields CDR1 WSHSY and CDR2 SAAADI. The CDR3 bases are TGCGCCAGCAAAACCGGACAGGGAGGAAACACCATATATTTT. It yields the protein CASKTGQGGNTIYF.